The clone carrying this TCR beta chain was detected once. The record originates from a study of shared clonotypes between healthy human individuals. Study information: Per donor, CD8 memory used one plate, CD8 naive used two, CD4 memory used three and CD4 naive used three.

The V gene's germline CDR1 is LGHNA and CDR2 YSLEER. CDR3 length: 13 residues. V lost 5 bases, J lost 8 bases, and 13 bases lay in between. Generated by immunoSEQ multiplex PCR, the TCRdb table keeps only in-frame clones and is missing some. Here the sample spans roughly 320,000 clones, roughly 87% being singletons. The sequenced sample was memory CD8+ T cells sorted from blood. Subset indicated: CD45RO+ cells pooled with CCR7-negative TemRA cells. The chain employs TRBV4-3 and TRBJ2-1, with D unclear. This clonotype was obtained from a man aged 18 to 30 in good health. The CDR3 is CASSSNELDEQFF. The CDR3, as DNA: TGCGCCAGCAGCTCCAATGAGCTAGATGAGCAGTTCTTC.